This T cell receptor beta chain was found in a study of blood T cell repertoires in COVID-19. Authors' data handling: Amplifying reference gene primers gave estimates of nucleated cell counts. Sequenced by immunoSEQ multiplex PCR; TCRdb stores in-frame clones only, minus some. D and trimming come from the DNA, and the V and J calls and clone size come from that table. Of about 89,000 clones in the sample, about four fifths were seen once. The V and J ends lost 6 bases and 4 bases, in that order; junction bases with no gene match: 5. CDR1 is ENHRY, CDR2 SYGVKD, per germline. The CDR3 has 15 amino acids. Seattle's cohort entered during active infection and was followed longitudinally.

Material for sequencing was peripheral blood. The gene calls are TRBV10-3 and TRBJ1-5, with 11 bases identical to TRBD1. This TCR derives from a man in his 70s with COVID-19, enrolled during active disease. CDR3 loop: CAISPGTGGNQPQHF. The CDR3 nucleotides are TGTGCCATCAGCCCCGGGACAGGGGGAAATCAGCCCCAGCATTTT.